This entry describes one T cell receptor (beta chain). Its cognate antigen has yet to be identified. Base qualities are not provided; no much larger clone lies one nucleotide away. This sample stems from a study of spatial heterogeneity in lung cancer (dated by TCRdb to the late 2010s). Regarding the research as a whole: Beta-chain transcripts were consistently detected in greater numbers than alpha-chain transcripts, which likely reflected higher beta-chain transcript abundance. In the raw uncorrected reads, each unique combination of TCR and UMI appeared more than ten times on average. In non-small cell lung cancer, the study quantitatively compared TCR alpha and beta repertoires across several tumor regions, matched nontumor lung, and blood. The study linked features of the TCR repertoire to counts of nonsynonymous mutations, which were determined by whole-exome sequencing of tumor tissue. Both alpha and beta chains were TCR-sequenced in samples taken at surgery, namely 220 tumor regions, approximately 66 matched nontumor lung samples and over 55 PBMC samples.

What the time point label conveys for this sample: sample taken at primary tumor resection. Donors were around 71 patients with early-stage, untreated non-small cell lung cancer from the lung TRACERx cohort. TCR sequencing used whole RNA extracted from tumor and nontumor lung tissue, or from cryopreserved PBMC samples, without cell sorting. Patients were selected for TCR sequencing only if sufficient RNA was available from at least two tumor regions. Libraries were made using 5' RACE. The sample was run on a NextSeq 500. The TCR library protocol attached a unique molecular identifier to each TCR cDNA molecule to allow correction of PCR and sequencing errors. As for the original processing: Decombinator tools were used for TCR identification, UMI-based error correction and CDR3 extraction. TCRs above a frequency of 2 per 1,000, corresponding to the top 1% of the tumor frequency distribution, were defined as expanded. Renyi diversity was calculated using the R vegan package after each repertoire was subsampled 100 times to 5,000 TCRs. CDR3 similarity networks were built from amino acid triplet string-kernel similarity, connecting CDR3s with pairwise similarity above 0.82. TCRdb reran the public reads through fastp at Q25 and MiXCR, keeping productive beta chains. Each entry is one CDR3 protein sequence, shown with its most common DNA and genes. The V and J calls and clone size are TCRdb's, not the authors'. In this sample the table shows about 80,000 distinct CDR3 sequences, 8% of which occur a single time. The ten largest clones capture about 6.8% of the sample.

The germline V gene (reference sequence) provides CDR1 LGHDT and CDR2 YNNKEL. V lost 3 bases and J lost 2 bases; the stretch between them is 17 bases long. Inclusive of the bounding cysteine and phenylalanine, the CDR3 is 16 residues long. Only the CDR3 DNA stays, 48 bases, in frame from base 1. The research as a whole found: Ubiquitous expanded tumor TCRs showed up in blood more often at tumor resection than at routine follow-up. Additional single-cell paired TCR alpha and beta sequencing was considered necessary to confirm, at a functional level, the hypothesis that regional TCRs recognize regional mutations.

The sequence derives from a male donor with early-stage non-small cell lung cancer. The sample here was PBMCs, taken at surgery. The chain is encoded by TRBV3-1 joined to TRBJ2-7, and possibly TRBD1, on 5 matching bases. The CDR3 amino acid sequence is: CASSHYPSQGAYEQYF. The nucleotide sequence reads as follows: TGTGCCAGCAGCCATTACCCTTCCCAAGGGGCCTACGAGCAGTACTTC.